The present T cell receptor (beta chain) was sequenced within a study of shared clonotypes between healthy human individuals (dated by TCRdb to the early 2020s). Looking at the study overall: The cohort included a few men and two women between 18 and 49 years of age. Per donor, three plates each were used for CD4 naive and CD4 memory, two for CD8 naive, and one for CD8 memory. To estimate repertoire size and how much clonotype sharing occurs between individuals, the study deeply sequenced the blood TCR repertoires of several healthy adults. Libraries were prepared and TCR repertoires were sequenced by different laboratories using diverse techniques, in order to increase sequencing depth and limit assay-specific biases. Leukapheresis yielded between about 0.9 and 10 billion PBMCs per donor.

Donors were healthy HIV-negative adults with no recently reported acute infections or vaccinations. All donors were Caucasian adults living in Nashville, Tennessee, USA. The CD8 memory samples were a combination of magnetically selected CD45RO+ cells and CCR7-negative CD45RA+ effector memory (TemRA) cells. Blood was collected by leukapheresis, and PBMCs were isolated by Ficoll-Histopaque density gradient centrifugation and then cryopreserved in liquid nitrogen vapor phase. Purity and quantity of every magnetically sorted T cell population were checked by analytical flow cytometry. Genomic DNA was isolated from each sorted fraction and quantified by UV absorbance on a Nanodrop 2000c. Trimming accounts for 8 bases at V and 0 bases at J, while the number of junction bases matched to no gene is 11. CDR1 and CDR2 are drawn from the germline V gene: MDHEN, SYDVKM. The CDR3, cysteine through phenylalanine, is 18 amino acids long. Left in the record is the CDR3 DNA by itself, 54 bases read in frame from the first base.

Using the deep immunoSEQ assay, TCR CDR3 regions were amplified from genomic DNA by multiplex PCR. Genomic DNA extracted from each cell subset was distributed evenly over all wells of several immunoSEQ 96-well plates, and each plate served as one replicate. For sorted subsets, each replicate PCR was loaded with 200 ng genomic DNA, equivalent to 30,000 to 35,000 T cell genomes. Purified libraries were quantified with a Qubit 3.0 fluorometer, sized on a Bioanalyzer 2100, and re-quantified with the KAPA Library Quantification kit. Every immunoSEQ 96-well plate was sequenced on a dedicated single-read 150-cycle Illumina NextSeq 550 flow cell. Turning to the authors' computational methods: Because the immunoSEQ output included only junctional sequences and no quality scores, the filtering could not be the same as the filtering used for full-length reads. Sequences were annotated with PyIR, a Python wrapper for IgBLAST v1.9, using IMGT germline references to assign V/J genes and CDR3. Reads were filtered out if the reads had weak V/J assignments (E-value above 1e-6), no CDR3, stop codons, out-of-frame junctions, or ambiguous translated residues. V3J clonotypes were defined by identical inferred V gene, J gene, and CDR3 amino acid sequence. The percentage overlap between two repertoires was calculated by dividing the number of shared unique clonotypes by the size of the smaller repertoire. Repertoire richness was assessed with RTK rarefaction, the Chao1 estimator, and Recon v2.1 estimates of unobserved clonotypes. For all TCRbeta clonotypes obtained by the gDNA method from a few donors, generation probabilities were computed with OLGA. TCRdb obtained this table from immuneACCESS and retained in-frame rearrangements with V and J assigned. These tables miss some clones; where compared with another copy, unresolved V genes account for less than half of the shortfall, and the remainder is unexplained. V, J and clone size are taken as reported in that table, and D and trimming were inferred from the DNA itself. The sample table lists about 380,000 clones, roughly 96% of them with a count of one. About 0.34% of the sample is taken by the ten largest.

This clone was recorded once. What antigen it recognizes has not been identified. The record has no base qualities; no much larger clone is one base away. Points the paper makes about the study in general: Based on pairwise subsampling, the degree of clonotype sharing among donors was expected to be affected by sequencing depth. Because the study included only a small number of donors, the genetic and exposure-history diversity represented was limited. Naive subsets generally had larger estimated clonotype richness than memory subsets did. Approximately 5% of naive CD4, roughly 3.6% of naive CD8, roughly 2.4% of memory CD4, and around 0.42% of memory CD8 clonotypes were shared across four donors. Incomplete sequencing was indicated by rarefaction of sorted-subset datasets, despite the large sequencing depth. Sampling was limited to blood, and TCR repertoires in tissue likely differ from TCR repertoires in blood. Higher generation probabilities were observed for clonotypes shared by all four sorted-subset donors than for non-shared clonotypes.

Recombination linked TRBV28 to TRBJ2-6, and TRBD1 matches 9 of the central bases. The sample consisted of memory CD8+ T cells sorted from blood. Sample cell subset or site, as interpreted from the label and publication: CD45RO+ cells pooled with CCR7-negative TemRA cells. The clonotype comes from a man in his thirties or forties in good health. The nucleotide sequence is given as TGTGCCAGCTCAGAACTCCGGGACAGGGACTCTGGGGCCAACGTCCTGACTTTC. Its protein reads: CASSELRDRDSGANVLTF. Where the CDR3 stops, the reference TRBV28 and TRBJ2-6 genes take over; the full variable domain is DVKVTQSSRYLVKRTGEKVFLECVQDMDHENMFWYRQDPGLGLRLIYFSYDVKMKEKGDIPEGYSVSREKKERFSLILESASTNQTSMYLCASSELRDRDSGANVLTFGAGSRLTVL.